The TCR beta chain described here comes from a study of circulating and synovial CD4+ cells in juvenile arthritis (dated by TCRdb to 2013 to 2014). Background for the entire study: TCRbeta CDR3 repertoires of circulating HLA-DR+ CD4 T cells, bulk blood CD4 T cells and synovial CD4 T cells were compared within each patient. Repertoire sequencing was performed with the aim of confirming enrichment of synovial clonotypes in a circulating synovial-like CD4 T cell subset.

V and J are trimmed by 5 bases and 4 bases, and the gene matches miss 7 bases of the junction. The CDR3 has 15 amino acids, counting the end cysteine and phenylalanine. CDR3 DNA only is kept here, 45 bases in frame from base 1. The germline V gene (reference sequence) sets CDR1 to MNHEY and CDR2 to SMNVEV. The library was made by the immunoSEQ multiplex PCR assay. TCRbeta CDR3 sequencing was carried out by an external provider as a commercial service. In the authors' own workflow: The analyses used productive nucleotide sequences together with amino acid sequences obtained by in silico translation. Diversity was measured with Renyi entropy across alpha values, using the median of 200 repeated subsamples to equalise sample size. Pairwise repertoire distance was calculated as one minus the Chao-modified Jaccard index to correct for under-sampling and was used for clustering. Frequency-weighted overlap with synovial clonotypes was calculated over 200 sample sizes with 200 draws without replacement at each size, and the overlap was reported at the size of the smaller sample. TCRdb mirrors the immuneACCESS table, restricted to in-frame sequences. Some clones are absent from its copies; in checked studies, under half trace to an unresolved V gene, and the reason for the others is unknown. V and J calls and clone size are as listed in that table; D and trimming were resolved from the DNA. This sample gives 30,000 to 40,000 clones in total; around 96% of them show up just once. The top ten clonotypes cover about 0.68% of the sample.

With regard to this clone: Its antigen is unknown. Base qualities are missing; no much larger clone stands one base away.

On the study overall, not on this receptor specifically: Circulating pathogenic-like lymphocytes clustered with synovial T cells and shared a substantially higher fraction of CDR3 sequences with synovium than bulk blood. Because overlap with synovium rose as sequencing depth increased, the measured fractions of shared clonotypes likely underestimated the overlap of the full repertoire. Synovial and circulating pathogenic-like lymphocyte repertoires were less diverse than bulk blood CD4 repertoires, with some CPL samples as oligoclonal as synovium. Traditional Vbeta family usage analysis did not detect the difference between circulating pathogenic-like lymphocytes and bulk blood T cells. Because T cell genome counts differed by at least an order of magnitude between CPL and bulk blood CD4 samples, sample-size effects were addressed.

The sequenced samples came from patients who had active juvenile idiopathic arthritis. Cells were sorted immediately after thawing, with dead cells excluded using Live/Dead Fixable Near-IR Stain. The sequencing input was CD4+ T cells from blood. Recombination joined TRBV27 with TRBJ2-3; 9 central nucleotides agree with TRBD1. The TCR was taken from a human donor with juvenile idiopathic arthritis. The DNA sequence is as follows: TGTGCCAGCAGTCTTCGACAGGGGGTCGCAGATACGCAGTATTTT. This is translated as CASSLRQGVADTQYF.